The 5 T cell receptor beta chains below all came from one sample that was sequenced in a study of shared clonotypes between healthy human individuals. Using immunoSEQ multiplex PCR, the repertoire was profiled, and TCRdb retains in-frame clones only, with some absent. The sample lists 950,000 to 1,100,000 clones, around 74% seen once, with about 1.5% in the top ten. The specimen was memory CD4+ T cells sorted from blood. As to subset: CD45RA-negative fraction. These receptors were obtained from a young man in good health.

The rearrangement links TRBV6-1 to TRBJ2-1, with D maybe TRBD2 (6 bases). CDR1 and CDR2 (germline): MNHNS, SASEGT. Trimming took off 7 bases at V and 7 bases at J, with 20 bases between the two ends. The CDR3 runs to 15 residues. The chain's CDR3 is CASTVAGGVGNEQFF. The DNA for the CDR3 is TGTGCCAGCACTGTTGCTGGCGGGGTCGGAAATGAGCAGTTCTTC.

This chain joins TRBV25-1 and TRBJ1-1; TRBD1 is a possible D gene (6 bases). V was clipped by 5 bases and J by 8 bases, with 15 bases between them. Germline lookup yields CDR1 MGHDK and CDR2 SYGVNS. This CDR3 comprises 13 residues. In DNA form, the CDR3 reads TGTGCCAGCAGTCCACAAGGCGGGACAGAAGCTTTCTTT. This encodes CASSPQGGTEAFF.

The chain uses TRBV7-2 and TRBJ2-3; a possible D gene is TRBD1 (6 bases). Germline V gives CDR1 SGHTA, CDR2 FQGNSA. CDR3 size: 13 residues. Between the trimmed V and J ends, which lost 6 bases and 5 bases, there was a span of 12 bases. This CDR3 is CASRFGGVDTQYF. The CDR3 nucleotides read TGTGCCAGCAGATTTGGGGGCGTAGATACGCAGTATTTT.

The chain links TRBV7-2 to TRBJ1-3; 7 bases match TRBD1. Germline CDR1 reads SGHTA; CDR2 reads FQGNSA. The junction had 5 bases not matched to a gene; V was cut back by 5 bases and J by 4 bases. CDR3 length equals 14 residues. Written as DNA, the CDR3 is TGTGCCAGCAGCCAACAGGGGTTCGGAAACACCATATATTTT. This encodes CASSQQGFGNTIYF.

The genes are TRBV7-9 and TRBJ2-1; 7 nucleotides line up with TRBD2. Unmatched junction bases numbered 11, after V lost 4 bases and J lost 14 bases. CDR3 length: 13 residues. In germline, CDR1 is SEHNR, CDR2 FQNEAQ (reference sequence). CDR3 DNA: TGTGCCAGCAGCTCCATACCGACTAGCAGAAAGTTCTTC. Its protein product is CASSSIPTSRKFF.